These 9 T cell receptor beta chains were sequenced from one sample in a study of early T cells in non-severe SARS-CoV-2 infection. TCRdb re-called the 5' RACE reads through MiXCR, storing one row per CDR3 protein. The repertoire has 40,000 to 55,000 distinct CDR3 sequences, 12% of them found once; the top ten carry roughly a sixth. Sequencing was carried out using whole blood. The receptor source for this set is an adult who was a healthcare worker with PCR-confirmed SARS-CoV-2 infection or an uninfected control (not recorded which).

Only a few counts were recorded for this clonotype. V gene TRBV3-1 combines with J gene TRBJ1-6, with 7 bases aligning to TRBD1. Trimming removed 4 bases from V and 7 bases from J; junction bases left unmatched: 7. Germline assignment: CDR1 LGHDT and CDR2 YNNKEL (reference sequence). The CDR3 loop spans 15 amino acids. This CDR3 is CASSLRDSLNSPLHF. The CDR3 nucleotides read TGTGCCAGCAGCCTTCGGGACAGTCTGAATTCACCCCTCCACTTT.

In its sample, this clonotype was seen many times. This rearrangement joins TRBV7-2 to TRBJ2-1; D gene unclear. The length of the CDR3 is 12 residues. From germline, CDR1 is SGHTA and CDR2 FQGNSA. Trimming shortened V by 3 bases and J by 6 bases, and 6 bases separated the two germline ends. CDR3: CASSFYPNEQFF. The DNA of the CDR3 is TGTGCCAGCAGCTTTTACCCCAATGAGCAGTTCTTC.

This clonotype was seen at least ten times. CDR3 DNA: TGTGCCAGCAGCCCCGTGGGTAATGGCTACACCTTC. Its translation is CASSPVGNGYTF. The rearrangement joins TRBV7-2 to TRBJ1-2, with no clear D. V lost 5 bases and J lost 6, with 10 bases in between. CDR3 length: 12 amino acids. Per the germline V gene, CDR1 is SGHTA and CDR2 is FQGNSA.

This clonotype was recorded at least ten times. This sequence joins TRBV7-3 and TRBJ2-5, with D unresolved. CDR1 is SGHTA, CDR2 FQGTGA, per germline. CDR3 size: 12 residues. The germline V and J ends were trimmed by 5 bases and 5 bases, with 9 bases remaining between them. CDR3 coding DNA: TGTGCCAGCAGCAACTATAGGGAGACCCAGTACTTC. Translated: CASSNYRETQYF.

V gene TRBV28 combines with J gene TRBJ1-4; no clear D. V lost 3 bases and J 13 bases, leaving 15 bases between the germline ends. This CDR3 is built from 13 residues. Germline CDR1 reads MDHEN; CDR2 reads SYDVKM. The CDR3 DNA sequence: TGTGCCAGCAGTTTTGAATTTCGTGGGTTACTGTTTTTT. It yields the protein CASSFEFRGLLFF.

The chain uses TRBV24-1 and TRBJ2-1, with D perhaps matching TRBD1 (5 bases). Trimming shortened V by 4 bases and J by 0 bases, and 24 bases separated the two germline ends. The germline CDR1 and CDR2 sequences are KGHDR and SFDVKD. The CDR3 extends over 20 amino acids. The CDR3 loop reads CATSDRAVGPRPSSYNEQFF. The CDR3 bases are TGTGCCACCAGTGACCGGGCGGTGGGGCCTCGCCCCAGCTCCTACAATGAGCAGTTCTTC.

The chain recombines TRBV7-2 with TRBJ2-7, with D unresolved. CDR3 size: 15 residues. In germline, CDR1 is SGHTA, CDR2 FQGNSA. V was cut by 3 bases and J by 3 bases, with 15 bases left in between. CDR3 sequence (DNA): TGTGCCAGCAGCTTGATGAGGCTAGGGAACTACGAGCAGTACTTC. Translation gives CASSLMRLGNYEQYF.

This clonotype was observed many times. V is TRBV27 and J is TRBJ1-2; 7 positions match TRBD1. The junction had 4 bases not matched to a gene; V was cut back by 8 bases and J by 1 base. The CDR3 consists of 13 residues. Germline CDR1 MNHEY, CDR2 SMNVEV (reference sequence). The CDR3 DNA follows: TGTGCCAGCGGCCGGGACAGTAACTATGGCTACACCTTC. Protein product: CASGRDSNYGYTF.

This clonotype was seen only a few times. The chain has TRBV5-5 and TRBJ2-7; 9 nucleotides line up with TRBD1. The V gene's germline CDR1 is SGHKS and CDR2 YYEKEE (reference sequence). CDR3 size: 15 residues. Trimming at V came to 4 bases and at J to 6 bases, leaving 11 bases not matched to a gene. The CDR3 coding sequence is TGTGCCAGCAGCCTACTTCGAGGGACAGGGAGCGAGCAGTACTTC. Translating it yields CASSLLRGTGSEQYF.